A single sample is the source of the 10 T cell receptor beta chains below, sequenced in a study of cytomegalovirus exposure and HLA in healthy donors. The PCR had 60 Vbeta and 13 Jbeta primers. Generated by immunoSEQ multiplex PCR, the TCRdb table keeps only in-frame clones and is missing some. This sample has 120,000 to 150,000 clones, with more than 80% found just once. The sample consisted of PBMCs. The receptors shown here come from a woman aged 40 to 55 in good health and CMV-seropositive.

The rearrangement uses TRBV18 and TRBJ2-1; D remains unclear. The CDR3 runs to 15 residues. Deletions cut 1 base from V and 5 bases from J, with 12 bases between. Germline CDR1 reads KGHSH; CDR2 reads LQKENI. The CDR3 bases are TGTGCCAGCTCACCACGGGTGCTAGATGACAATGAGCAGTTCTTC. Translated, it gives CASSPRVLDDNEQFF.

This chain uses TRBV28 with TRBJ2-7; a weak D match, TRBD1 (5 bases). Germline V gene data show CDR1 as MDHEN and CDR2 as SYDVKM. The CDR3 contains 12 residues. The V end lost 5 bases, the J end lost 6 bases, and 11 bases lay between the germline ends. CDR3 sequence (DNA): TGTGCCAGCAGTCAAACAGGTACCGAGCAGTACTTC. Protein product: CASSQTGTEQYF.

The V gene is TRBV7-6, the J gene TRBJ1-2; 7 bases line up with TRBD1. J lost 7 bases, V lost 5 bases, and 4 bases had no gene match. In germline, CDR1 is SGHVS, CDR2 FNYEAQ. There are 12 residues in the CDR3. The CDR3: CASSQNRGGYTF. The CDR3 coding sequence is TGTGCCAGCAGCCAAAACAGGGGTGGCTACACCTTC.

The CDR3 loop reads CSAQVRETQYF. For the CDR3, the DNA is TGCAGTGCCCAGGTTAGGGAGACCCAGTACTTC. The chain is built from TRBV20-1 and TRBJ2-5; D is uncertain. V gave up 6 bases and J gave up 5 bases, with 10 bases separating them. CDR3 length equals 11 residues. CDR1 and CDR2 (germline): DFQATT, SNEGSKA (reference sequence).

The chain recombines TRBV7-9 with TRBJ2-7; D gene ambiguous. The CDR3 covers 14 residues. The ends were cut back, 2 bases at V and 0 bases at J, with 8 bases in the middle. Germline V gene lookup returns CDR1 SEHNR and CDR2 FQNEAQ (reference sequence). CDR3: CASSLSVVSYEQYF. In nucleotides, the CDR3 is TGTGCCAGCAGCTTATCGGTGGTCTCCTACGAGCAGTACTTC.

The gene calls are TRBV6-1 and TRBJ2-7, with 8 positions matching TRBD2. Trimming removed 5 bases from V and 2 bases from J; junction bases left unmatched: 8. Germline assignment: CDR1 MNHNS and CDR2 SASEGT. The CDR3 is made up of 15 amino acids. CDR3 residues: CASSQLAGSTYEQYF. Written as DNA, the CDR3 is TGTGCCAGCAGTCAGCTAGCGGGCTCCACCTACGAGCAGTACTTC.

The chain joins TRBV18 to TRBJ1-2; TRBD1 matches 9 bases. With 6 bases clipped from V and 4 bases from J, the junction kept 12 bases outside the gene matches. CDR3 size: 16 residues. Germline CDR1 reads KGHSH; CDR2 reads LQKENI. The CDR3 here is CASSPGQGFASYGYTF. The CDR3 DNA reads as TGTGCCAGCTCGCCGGGACAGGGATTTGCGTCCTATGGCTACACCTTC.

This chain uses TRBV6-6 with TRBJ1-1; D gene unclear. CDR1 is MNHNY and CDR2 is SVGAGI in the germline V gene (reference sequence). This CDR3 is 15 amino acids long. Trimming cost V 3 bases and J 0 bases, with 11 bases left between them. The CDR3 is CASSYSRLLNTEAFF. The DNA of the CDR3 is TGTGCCAGCAGTTATAGTCGACTTCTGAACACTGAAGCTTTCTTT.

This sequence joins TRBV4-3 and TRBJ1-4, with D perhaps TRBD1 (5 bases). V was clipped by 4 bases and J by 0 bases, with 15 bases between them. This CDR3 has 17 residues. The germline V gene encodes CDR1 LGHNA and CDR2 YSLEER. This chain's CDR3 is CASSPDETGATNEKLFF. CDR3 nucleotide sequence: TGCGCCAGCAGCCCAGACGAAACAGGAGCAACTAATGAAAAACTGTTTTTT.

This clone appeared a few times. The chain is built from TRBV7-9 and TRBJ2-5; no firm D call. This CDR3 is built from 14 residues. V gave up 3 bases and J gave up 2 bases, with 10 bases separating them. CDR1 is SEHNR and CDR2 is FQNEAQ in the germline V gene (reference sequence). CDR3 residues: CASSFELSQETQYF. The CDR3 nucleotides read TGTGCCAGCAGCTTCGAACTATCGCAAGAGACCCAGTACTTC.